This T cell receptor beta chain was captured by sequencing in a study of T cell repertoires in cytomegalovirus infection. Regarding this clonotype: Antigen specificity is unknown.

Study conclusions and caveats: Summed frequency of public TCR beta families distinguished CMV carriers with the relevant HLA.

TCRdb reprocessed the reads via MiXCR and lists one record per CDR3 protein. The table shows 450,000 to 600,000 distinct CDR3 sequences, with 11% occurring only once. Per germline, CDR1 MNHEY and CDR2 SMNVEV (reference sequence). Unmatched junction bases numbered 8, after V lost 3 bases and J lost 3 bases. The CDR3 extends over 15 amino acids. Input material: PBMCs. The receptor was derived from a human donor in good health (CMV status not recorded). Some clones in this sample may be carry-over from other donors' samples. The rearrangement joins TRBV27 to TRBJ2-7, with 7 bases lining up with TRBD2. CDR3 nucleotides: TGTGCCAGCAGTTTCGACCCTGGGGGGGGCTACGAGCAGTACTTC. This translates into CASSFDPGGGYEQYF.